These 17 T cell receptor beta chains were sequenced from one sample in a study of early T cells in non-severe SARS-CoV-2 infection. TCRdb re-derived calls from the 5' RACE reads in MiXCR, one entry per CDR3 protein. The sample gives about 40,000 distinct CDR3 sequences, over 3.5% of which show up once; approximately 4.8% is in the top ten. The sequenced sample was whole blood. The receptors here all came from an adult who was a healthcare worker with PCR-confirmed SARS-CoV-2 infection or an uninfected control (not recorded which).

This clonotype has at least ten counts. The chain recombines TRBV2 with TRBJ1-4, with D maybe TRBD1 (6 bases). The CDR3 covers 12 residues. V was pared by 7 bases and J by 7 bases, with 10 bases between. Germline CDR1 and CDR2: SNHLY and FYNNEI. The DNA for the CDR3 is TGTGCCAGCAACAGGGCGGGTGAAAAACTGTTTTTT. Its translation is CASNRAGEKLFF.

This clonotype has a count of ten or more. The chain links TRBV19 to TRBJ2-1, with 12 positions matching TRBD2. Germline V gene lookup returns CDR1 LNHDA and CDR2 SQIVND (reference sequence). Trimming cost V 5 bases and J 6 bases; bases outside gene matches: 8. The CDR3 length is 16 residues. CDR3 protein: CASSRSTSGGTNEQFF. The CDR3 nucleotides are TGTGCCAGTAGTCGGTCGACTAGCGGGGGAACCAATGAGCAGTTCTTC.

This clonotype was counted many times. V and J are TRBV7-7 and TRBJ2-5; D possibly corresponds to TRBD2 (6 bases). This CDR3 region has 17 residues. V dropped 0 bases and J dropped 4 bases, with 18 bases sitting between them. From germline, CDR1 is SSHAT and CDR2 FNYEAQ (reference sequence). Here the CDR3 DNA reads TGTGCCAGCAGCTTAGCCCCCCAGGGAGGTTTTGGAGAGACCCAGTACTTC. Translation: CASSLAPQGGFGETQYF.

The gene calls are TRBV19 and TRBJ1-4, with TRBD1 matching 9 bases. CDR1 is LNHDA and CDR2 is SQIVND in the germline V gene (reference sequence). Losses at the gene ends were 7 bases for V and 0 bases for J; bases not matched to a gene: 9. The CDR3 consists of 17 residues. The CDR3 protein is CASNAGTGTSTNEKLFF. CDR3 DNA sequence: TGTGCCAGTAATGCCGGGACAGGGACATCAACTAATGAAAAACTGTTTTTT.

This clonotype has just a few counts. DNA for the CDR3: TGTGCCAGCTCGCATTCTCCTTACAGGGGCTCTGGGGCCAACGTCCTGACTTTC. This codes for CASSHSPYRGSGANVLTF. The chain has TRBV18 and TRBJ2-6; 7 nucleotides align to TRBD1. The CDR3 spans 18 residues. Germline V CDR1 and CDR2: KGHSH, LQKENI. Trimming took 6 bases from V and 0 from J; bases not matched to a gene: 11. Supplemented by reference TRBV18 and TRBJ2-6, the full variable domain reads NAGVMQNPRHLVRRRGQEARLRCSPMKGHSHVYWYRQLPEEGLKFMVYLQKENIIDESGMPKERFSAEFPKEGPSILRIQQVVRGDSAAYFCASSHSPYRGSGANVLTFGAGSRLTVL.

This clonotype appeared many times. V usage is TRBV21-1 and J usage is TRBJ2-1; the tabulated D call, TRBD1, remains unverified against the DNA. TRBV21-1 is deemed a pseudogene. CDR3 length: 18 amino acids. For the CDR3, the DNA is TGTGCCAGCAGCAGCCTCTCACCGTTCCGGGACCCCGCCAATGAGCAGTTCTTC. Protein sequence: CASSSLSPFRDPANEQFF.

This clonotype has ten or more counts. The chain links TRBV18 to TRBJ2-7; a possible D gene is TRBD1 (6 bases). V lost 6 bases and J lost 7, with 25 bases in between. The CDR3 consists of 16 residues. Germline V gene lookup returns CDR1 KGHSH and CDR2 LQKENI. CDR3 sequence (DNA): TGTGCCAGCTCGCCCCAAGCAGGGAACCCCAGGGGAGAGCAGTACTTC. Translating gives CASSPQAGNPRGEQYF.

This clonotype has more than one count but fewer than ten. V usage is TRBV6-5 and J usage is TRBJ1-4; perhaps TRBD1 as D (6 bases). The ends were cut back, 0 bases at V and 5 bases at J, with 10 bases in the middle. This CDR3 has 15 residues. CDR1 MNHEY and CDR2 SVGAGI come from the germline V gene. This CDR3 reads CASSYSWGANEKLFF. Written as DNA, the CDR3 is TGTGCCAGCAGTTACTCGTGGGGGGCGAATGAAAAACTGTTTTTT.

This clonotype was seen at least ten times. The chain combines TRBV7-2 with TRBJ2-2; D is ambiguous. V lost 5 bases and J 6 bases, leaving 4 bases between the germline ends. CDR1 and CDR2 from the germline V gene are SGHTA and FQGNSA. The CDR3 is 11 residues long. The CDR3 DNA is TGTGCCAGCAGCCCCCCCGGGGAGCTGTTTTTT. Its translation is CASSPPGELFF.

This clonotype has a count of ten or more. The chain combines TRBV20-1 with TRBJ2-1; D assignment may be TRBD1 or TRBD2 (5 bases each). Germline CDR1 is DFQATT and CDR2 is SNEGSKA (reference sequence). The V gene lost 5 bases and the J gene lost 7 bases, with 15 bases spanning the gap. The CDR3 totals 13 residues. CDR3 protein: CSAGPGPLNEQFF. The CDR3 nucleotides are TGCAGTGCTGGACCGGGACCCCTTAATGAGCAGTTCTTC.

In this sample, this clonotype turned up many times. The rearrangement joins TRBV10-3 to TRBJ2-5, with TRBD1 as a possible D gene (5 bases). The V and J ends lost 8 bases and 3 bases respectively, with 7 bases between them. The germline V gene encodes CDR1 ENHRY and CDR2 SYGVKD. The CDR3 sequence is 11 residues long. CDR3 sequence reads: CAIGQKETQYF. In DNA, the CDR3 is TGTGCCATCGGACAAAAAGAGACCCAGTACTTC.

This clonotype was detected a few times. The chain links TRBV7-9 to TRBJ2-5, with 7 bases aligning to TRBD2. Germline-derived CDR1 and CDR2 are SEHNR and FQNEAQ (reference sequence). The CDR3 consists of 16 residues. V gave up 5 bases and J gave up 0 bases; unmatched junction bases: 9. CDR3 in amino acids: CASSPSGTIYQETQYF. The CDR3 DNA follows: TGTGCCAGCAGCCCCTCCGGGACTATCTACCAAGAGACCCAGTACTTC.

This clonotype was detected many times. The rearrangement uses TRBV2 and TRBJ2-5; 10 bases are shared with TRBD1. Germline V gene sequence: CDR1 SNHLY, CDR2 FYNNEI. The CDR3 has 13 amino acids. V was pared by 8 bases and J by 2 bases, with 2 bases of the junction left unmatched. The CDR3 is CASGDRGQETQYF. The CDR3 bases are TGTGCCAGCGGGGACAGGGGACAAGAGACCCAGTACTTC.

This clonotype appeared a few times. The chain is built from TRBV7-9 and TRBJ2-1; a possible D gene is TRBD2 (5 bases). V gave up 0 bases and J gave up 0 bases, with 9 bases separating them. In germline, CDR1 is SEHNR, CDR2 FQNEAQ (reference sequence). This CDR3 is 16 amino acids long. For the CDR3, the DNA is TGTGCCAGCAGCTTAGCCGGGAAGAGCTCCTACAATGAGCAGTTCTTC. Protein product: CASSLAGKSSYNEQFF.

The genes are TRBV12-5 and TRBJ2-5; a possible D gene is TRBD1 (5 bases). The CDR3 has 13 amino acids. The germline V gene encodes CDR1 LGHNT and CDR2 FRNRAP. The ends were cut back, 6 bases at V and 7 bases at J, with 15 bases in the middle. CDR3 nucleotide sequence: TGTGCTAGTGGAACCTCAGGGTCCGGGACCCAGTACTTC. Translating it yields CASGTSGSGTQYF.

This clonotype was recorded at least ten times. The J gene is TRBJ2-7, the V gene TRBV20-1; TRBD2 aligns across 7 bases. The CDR3 contains 15 residues. The ends lost 3 bases at V and 0 bases at J; junction bases unmatched: 8. CDR1 is DFQATT, CDR2 SNEGSKA, per germline (reference sequence). The CDR3 DNA reads TGCAGTGCTAGGTTCCCTAGCGGCCCCTCCTACGAGCAGTACTTC. This gives the protein CSARFPSGPSYEQYF.

This clonotype was counted a few times. V and J are TRBV5-1 and TRBJ1-6; the D is unclear. V was trimmed by 0 bases and J by 8 bases, leaving 15 bases between them. Germline lookup yields CDR1 SGHRS and CDR2 YFSETQ. The CDR3 has 16 residues. Here the CDR3 DNA reads TGCGCCAGCAGCTTGGGGGCCGGTGCTGGGGATTCACCCCTCCACTTT. Its translation: CASSLGAGAGDSPLHF. Drawing the rest from reference TRBV5-1 and TRBJ1-6, the complete variable domain is KAGVTQTPRYLIKTRGQQVTLSCSPISGHRSVSWYQQTPGQGLQFLFEYFSETQRNKGNFPGRFSGRQFSNSRSEMNVSTLELGDSALYLCASSLGAGAGDSPLHFGNGTRLTVT.